The TCR beta chain described here comes from a study of T cells in women clearing cervical HPV infection. Overall study: Cases were women with histologically confirmed HPV16-related CIN3 or worse, including a couple of invasive cancers.

The protocol was immunoSEQ multiplex PCR, while the TCRdb copy is restricted to in-frame clones and leaves out a portion. The listing records some 23,000 clones. The receptor comes from a woman between 18 and 70 years old with a cervical HPV16 infection that either progressed to CIN3+ or cleared (not recorded which). Sequenced sample: blood buffy coat.

The sequenced CDR3 bases are TGTGCCATCAGCCCCCGGGACAAAAACTCTGGGGCCAACGTC. The encoded protein is CAISPRDKNSGANV. The entire CDR3 reads CAISPRDKNSGANVLTF. The V call is TRBV10-3, the J call TRBJ2-6; tentatively, D is TRBD1 (6 bases). The read terminates 3 residues ahead of where the CDR3 ends, so the germline J gene completes it. V lost 6 bases and J 0 bases, leaving 15 bases between the germline ends. The CDR3 extends over 17 amino acids. In germline, CDR1 is ENHRY, CDR2 SYGVKD.